This T cell receptor (beta chain) was captured in a study of blood T cells in healthy people across ages. This clonotype showed up just a few times. A second PCR, run for about 7 to 11 cycles, used a sample-barcoded 5' primer plus a J-beta primer mix. In TCRdb, the 5' RACE reads were re-called with MiXCR into one record per CDR3 protein. The sample has fewer than 650,000 distinct CDR3 sequences, 27% seen once; the top ten hold over 3.5%. Isolation of PBMCs gave at least 7 million cells per sample. CDR1 is SGHRS, CDR2 YFSETQ, per germline. CDR3 length: 14 amino acids. V lost 7 bases and J 5 bases, leaving 18 bases between the germline ends. The sample was also reused in another study, on T cells of mothers and their children. That publication notes: Samples came from a few healthy Caucasian mothers and their six children. RNA was extracted, and all of it went into cDNA synthesis at around 1.5 ug per 15 ul. The TCR beta CDR3 read count exceeded 9.5 million for each mother and was around 3.1 million for each child.

The V call is TRBV5-1, the J call TRBJ2-5; D may correspond to TRBD1 or TRBD2 (5 bases each). The receptor was derived from a boy between 2 and 10 years old in good health. Source material: blood. The CDR3: CASFPSGSFETQYF. For the CDR3, the DNA is TGCGCCAGCTTCCCCTCAGGGAGCTTTGAGACCCAGTACTTC.